The clone carrying this T cell receptor beta chain was detected many times. Specified time point: newly diagnosed GD, antithyroid drugs for less than 3 months. PBMC RNA was the source of the TCR library. iRepertoire HTBI primers and Arm-PCR of CDR3 regions built TCR beta libraries. TCRdb independently ran MiXCR on the multiplex PCR reads; one entry per CDR3 protein. The sample has a few hundred thousand distinct CDR3 sequences, approximately 10% seen once. V was cut by 2 bases and J by 2 bases, with 12 bases left in between. The CDR3 is made up of 15 amino acids. The sample belongs to a study of regulatory T cells in long-lasting Graves disease. These sequences were also reported in another study, on T cells in Graves' hyperthyroidism and ophthalmopathy.

The clonotype originates from a woman in her late teens or twenties with Graves disease. This sequence joins TRBV12-3 or TRBV12-4 and TRBJ1-1; unclear D gene. The starting material was peripheral blood mononuclear cells (PBMCs), obtained at new diagnosis, from a patient treated with antithyroid drugs. CDR3 DNA: TGTGCCAGCAGTTTAAGCGGGAGACTTAACACTGAAGCTTTCTTT. It yields the protein CASSLSGRLNTEAFF.